The TCR beta chain under discussion was sequenced for a study of cytomegalovirus exposure and HLA in healthy donors. Study outcomes and limitations: In a later analysis, HLA-C alleles had the fewest associated TCRs, DRB1 alleles the most.

Of note for this clone: The target antigen is unknown.

With 60 Vbeta and 13 Jbeta primers, the PCR was carried out. TCRdb keeps only in-frame clones here, not all; method: immunoSEQ multiplex PCR. The sample shows 150,000 or so clones, around 78% of them seen only once. V trimming: 9 bases; J trimming: 3 bases; junction bases outside the gene matches: 8. CDR3 length equals 14 residues. The V gene's germline CDR1 is SGHNT and CDR2 YYREEE (reference sequence). The TCR sequence derives from a woman aged 40 to 50 in good health and CMV-seronegative. The chain combines TRBV5-4 with TRBJ2-7; 11 bases match TRBD2. Specimen: PBMCs. CDR3 in amino acids: CATKLAGGVYEQYF. CDR3 in DNA: TGTGCCACCAAGTTAGCGGGAGGGGTCTACGAGCAGTACTTC.